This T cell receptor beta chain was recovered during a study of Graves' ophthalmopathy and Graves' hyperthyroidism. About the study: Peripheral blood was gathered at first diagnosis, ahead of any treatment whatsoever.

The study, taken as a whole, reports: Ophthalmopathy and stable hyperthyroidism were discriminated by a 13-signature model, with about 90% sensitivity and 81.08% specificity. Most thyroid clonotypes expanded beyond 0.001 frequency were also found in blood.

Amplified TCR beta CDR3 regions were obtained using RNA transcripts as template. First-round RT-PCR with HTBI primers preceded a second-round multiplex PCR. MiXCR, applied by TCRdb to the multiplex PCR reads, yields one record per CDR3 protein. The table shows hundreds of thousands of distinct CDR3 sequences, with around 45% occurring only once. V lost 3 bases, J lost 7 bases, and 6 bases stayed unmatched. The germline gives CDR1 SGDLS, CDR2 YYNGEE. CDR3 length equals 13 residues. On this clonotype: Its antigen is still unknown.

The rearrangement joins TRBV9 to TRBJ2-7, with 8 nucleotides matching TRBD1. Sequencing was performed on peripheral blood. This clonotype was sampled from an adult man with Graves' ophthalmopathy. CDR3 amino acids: CASSATGGREQYF. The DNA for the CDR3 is TGTGCCAGCAGCGCTACAGGGGGGCGAGAGCAGTACTTC.